These T cell receptor beta chains were read from a single sample in a study of CD8+ T cells in alopecia areata. The method was immunoSEQ multiplex PCR; TCRdb's version includes in-frame clones alone and lacks a portion of them. The top ten hold 1% to 1.5% of the sample, which has hundreds of thousands of clones, around 67% seen once. This specimen consisted of CD4+ T cells sorted from blood, obtained at week 0. Receptor source: a human donor with alopecia areata. Both conserved end residues are part of each CDR3. The D gene is left open where the match is weak. The size entry is marked missing in some rows and otherwise reads once, few, many or a size class.

J gene,V gene,D gene,clone size,CDR3 DNA,CDR3 protein
TRBJ1-2,TRBV6-5,-,few,TGTGCCAGCCGCAAGGACTATGGCTACACCTTC,CASRKDYGYTF
TRBJ1-6,TRBV30,-,-,TGTGCCTGGAGTGGGAGGGGTTCACCCCTCCACTTT,CAWSGRGSPLHF
TRBJ2-2,TRBV30,TRBD2,few,TGTGCCTGGAGAGGTTTGGATAGCGGGGATGCCGGGGAGCTGTTTTTT,CAWRGLDSGDAGELFF
TRBJ2-5,TRBV29-1,-,-,TGCAGCGTCTCCACTAGCAGCCAAGAGACCCAGTACTTC,CSVSTSSQETQYF
TRBJ1-2,TRBV30,-,-,TGTGCCTGGAGTTTCCGCTCCGCTAACTATGGCTACACCTTC,CAWSFRSANYGYTF
TRBJ2-3,TRBV30,TRBD2,once,TGTGCCTGGAGTAATAGCGGGGGGCACACAGATACGCAGTATTTT,CAWSNSGGHTDTQYF
TRBJ2-2,TRBV30,-,-,TGTGCCTGGACCGGGGTGGACACCGGGGAGCTGTTTTTT,CAWTGVDTGELFF
TRBJ1-4,TRBV7-9,-,-,TGTGCCAGCAGCTTCTCGGCAACTAATGAAAAACTGTTTTTT,CASSFSATNEKLFF
TRBJ2-1,TRBV5-1,-,once,TGCGCCAGCAGCTGGACTAATAGGACCGACAGATCCTACAATGAGCAGTTCTTC,CASSWTNRTDRSYNEQFF
TRBJ2-4,TRBV29-1,TRBD1,-,TGCAGCGTAGTAGCAGGGGGAAACATTCAGTACTTC,CSVVAGGNIQYF
TRBJ2-1,TRBV29-1,TRBD2,-,TGCAGCGCCCGGGGGGGGGCCATCAATGAGCAGTTCTTC,CSARGGAINEQFF
TRBJ2-5,TRBV7-9,TRBD2,many,TGTGCCAGCAGCAACGGACTAGCGGGGGGGACTGAAGAGACCCAGTACTTC,CASSNGLAGGTEETQYF
TRBJ2-7,TRBV19,TRBD1,-,TGTGCCAGTACCCCGTCGGGACAGGGGGACTACGAGCAGTACTTC,CASTPSGQGDYEQYF
TRBJ1-1,TRBV7-9,-,-,TGTGCCAGCAGCTTAGAGGGCCAGAACACTGAAGCTTTCTTT,CASSLEGQNTEAFF
TRBJ1-4,TRBV10-3,-,-,TGTGCCATCCGGGAAGACAGATGGGAAAAACTGTTTTTT,CAIREDRWEKLFF
TRBJ1-5,TRBV6-5,-,once,TGTGCCAACTATTGGGGTCAGCCCCAGCATTTT,CANYWGQPQHF
TRBJ1-6,TRBV6-5,TRBD1,-,TGTGCCAGCAGTTACGGACAGGGGGGTCCCCTCCACTTT,CASSYGQGGPLHF
TRBJ1-4,TRBV23-1,TRBD1,-,TGCGCCAGCAGTCAATCGAGGGACAGGCTAAGAACAACTAATGAAAAACTGTTTTTT,CASSQSRDRLRTTNEKLFF
TRBJ2-5,TRBV4-1,-,-,TGCGCCAGCAGCGAGCCTGGGCGCTATGAGACCCAGTACTTC,CASSEPGRYETQYF
TRBJ1-2,TRBV6-6,-,-,TGTGCCAGCAGCCCAGACAGCAACTATGGCTACACCTTC,CASSPDSNYGYTF
TRBJ1-2,TRBV5-6,-,-,TGTGCCAGCAGCCTGCTGCAGGGTAACTATGGCTACACCTTC,CASSLLQGNYGYTF
TRBJ2-5,TRBV30,-,-,TGTGCCTGGAGTGTTAAAGGAGAGACCCAGTACTTC,CAWSVKGETQYF
TRBJ1-1,TRBV27,-,-,TGTGCCAGCAGTCGAGGGACGGGGAACACTGAAGCTTTCTTT,CASSRGTGNTEAFF
TRBJ2-3,TRBV29-1,TRBD1,-,TGCAGCGTTGACCAGGGGGCTACAGATACGCAGTATTTT,CSVDQGATDTQYF